This T cell receptor beta chain came from a study of cytomegalovirus exposure and HLA in healthy donors (TCRdb year 2017). Looking at the study overall: According to an earlier analysis of a few hundred of the donors, 150 million to 200 million T cells yielded 90 million to 130 million unique TCR beta sequences and approximately 300 Gb of sequence data. HLA typing included class I and class II loci at four-digit resolution. A later genetic analysis used genome-wide SNP genotypes for about 60% of the roughly 700 donors, treating that subset as a discovery cohort. In an earlier analysis of over 550 of the donors, high-throughput TCR beta sequencing was used to judge whether each TCR beta V gene segment behaved as functional or pseudogenic. Across about 370 genotyped donors of the cohort, an average of about 240,000 unique TCR beta nucleotide sequences per donor were sequenced, and roughly a sixth of those sequences were non-productive. High-throughput TCR immunosequencing, statistical association of individual TCRs with disease status, and machine learning were combined to predict cytomegalovirus infection status. About 5 DR-DQ haplotypes were handled as single units for association and clustering, since linkage in the cohort was strong. Typing coverage differed by locus: A, B, C, DRB1 and DQB1 were typed in about 620-640 donors, DQA1 in 522, DPA1 in approximately 610, and DPB1 in roughly 470. All discovery cohort repertoires had been generated on a single sequencing platform. A separate validation cohort of approximately 120 different subjects was used in addition to the roughly 700-subject first cohort. The study aimed to test whether signatures of past pathogen exposure could be identified by cataloging public T cell receptors. In a later analysis, previously published TCR beta repertoires from 600 to 850 donors were re-analyzed and high-resolution HLA genotyping was added so that TCR occurrence patterns could be studied. Alongside the repertoire data, information on donor age, sex, ethnicity and CMV serostatus was compiled. Of the roughly 390 genotyped donors, 81% were placed in the genetic ancestry cluster associated with self-reported Caucasian donors. Rather than using new phenotypic data, the later analysis identified candidate immune exposures from TCR beta sequences and from how often those sequences occurred across donors. The T cell repertoires of 666 subjects were profiled by immunosequencing and related to cytomegalovirus serostatus. Roughly 300 gigabases of sequencing data and 70 million to 100 million unique TCR sequences made up an early release that covered over 550 HLA-typed donors. Overall study results and their limits: While some public TCRs were present in many individuals, most TCR sequences turned up only very rarely across donors. In an earlier analysis of fewer than 750 of the donors, most TCR beta V segments were observed in productive rearrangements about 90% or about 30% of the time, broadly matching IMGT annotations. In a later genetic analysis, a missense DCLRE1C variant was associated with V-gene and J-gene trimming of TCR beta chains, and the association was replicated in an independent cohort. Compared with the approximately 710-donor mean, donors in an Asian-associated ancestry cluster had fewer N-insertions in productive TCRs, according to a later genetic analysis. The presence/absence analyses assumed that sequencing depth was roughly uniform across donors, and that assumption may not be true. In a later analysis, HLA-associated TCR beta chains showed more clonal expansion and lower generation probabilities than non-associated chains that were equally common. Correlated functional status among segregating V segments might be attributable to linkage disequilibrium, but an unknown experimental factor could not be ruled out. A cluster of highly shared sequence variants was judged likely to be a technical artifact of the sequencing pipeline. A further reported finding was that TCR beta sequences accurately predicted the HLA-A and HLA-B alleles for most subjects in the first cohort. In vitro tests confirmed that a few of the cytomegalovirus-associated TCR beta chains recognize cytomegalovirus antigens. The 87-base-pair reads could not distinguish some IMGT-functional V segments, including TRBV6-2 and TRBV6-3, so those segments were excluded. According to a later analysis, parvovirus B19, influenza, CMV and Epstein-Barr virus appeared linked to several top co-occurrence clusters. Because HLA typing was missing for some donors at each locus, association tests included only the typed subset. According to a later analysis, TCR association rates differed among HLA loci, with DRB1 alleles showing the most associated TCRs and HLA-C alleles showing the fewest. In the study, about 150 TCR beta chains were listed as associated with cytomegalovirus. According to a later analysis, most CMV-associated TCR beta chains appeared to be HLA-restricted, and the HLA associations seemed to be driven largely by CMV exposure. When HLA alleles, especially DR and DQ, strongly co-occurred, attributing TCR associations to individual alleles was difficult. Immune exposure information for the cohort was limited to CMV serostatus. A later analysis associated about 16,000 TCR beta sequences with specific HLA alleles at a false discovery rate of 0.05. Because counts were too low, 15 to 20 rarely observed V segments, including chromosome 9 orphons, were excluded from the earlier analysis of 587 of the donors. It was suggested by the authors that the approach could potentially be generalized to other disease states and immunological phenotypes. The classifier was reported to diagnose cytomegalovirus status with high specificity and sensitivity in both the original cohort and the validation cohort. This cohort had only TCR beta chains sequenced, and the lack of alpha or paired-chain data limited which features could be detected.

Per the germline V gene, MGHDK is the CDR1 and SYGVNS is the CDR2. Spanning cysteine to phenylalanine, the CDR3 consists of 12 amino acids. The read is trimmed to its CDR3 DNA, 36 bases read in frame from base 1. V was cut back by 7 bases and J by 6 bases, leaving a gap of 9 bases between them. As regards this clone: Its antigen remains unidentified.

In total, 666 healthy bone marrow donors made up the cohort. At the time of sampling, all cohort members were nominally healthy, though unrecorded immune exposures were likely present. The donor tested CMV seropositive and was one of the 289 seropositive cohort members. A peripheral blood sample was collected from each donor, and TCR beta sequencing was performed on peripheral blood mononuclear cells. The Qiagen DNeasy Blood Extraction Kit was used to extract genomic DNA from the blood cell samples. The receptor library was made with the immunoSEQ multiplex PCR assay. For the multiplex PCR, a mixture combining 60 forward primers for TCR Vbeta segments and 13 reverse primers for TCR Jbeta segments was used. Amplification of the CDR3 region of rearranged TCR beta genes was performed with a multiplex PCR assay on genomic DNA. Amplified TCR beta libraries were sequenced as 87-base-pair reads on the Illumina HiSeq System. The published analysis was carried out like this. A later analysis tallied 70 million to 100 million unique TCR beta chains across the 666 repertoires, and about 10 million of those chains were shared by two or more donors. Raw reads were error-corrected and collapsed into unique sequences by a nearest-neighbor algorithm in which closely related sequences were merged to remove PCR and sequencing errors. To assign V, D and J gene segments, CDR3 sequences were aligned to IMGT reference sequences. For a sequence to be retained, a match of at least six nucleotides was required to both a V gene segment and a J gene segment. A rearrangement was called productive if the CDR3 had no stop codons and remained in frame with V and J, and every other rearrangement was called non-productive. CDR3 was defined according to IMGT convention as the region running from the second conserved V-encoded cysteine to the conserved J-encoded phenylalanine. Sequences without an unambiguous match to a single V gene segment were excluded from the earlier analysis of over 500 of the donors. In an earlier analysis of 587 of the donors, a V segment was called functional when productive rearrangements were above 56.7%, and segregating when the standard deviation between donors exceeded 5%. A statistical classification framework was built to diagnose cytomegalovirus status from the catalog of TCR beta chain sequences. In a later analysis, V and J genes were assigned by comparing TCR nucleotide sequences against IMGT/GENE-DB human TR gene sequences. A later analysis assigned CDR3 sequences and most-parsimonious VDJ recombination scenarios with the TCRdist pipeline. In a later analysis, each TCR beta chain was defined by its CDR3 amino acid sequence together with its V-gene family, and reads lacking a unique V-gene family were excluded. To address suspected cross-contamination and a sequencing artifact, a later analysis removed 550 to 750 highly shared, low-generation-probability nucleotide sequences. A later analysis calculated a clonal expansion index for each public chain from normalized within-repertoire ranks of inferred template counts. In a later analysis, generation probabilities were computed using a VDJ recombination model fitted to out-of-frame rearrangements, and the results were checked against IGoR. Hypergeometric tests were used in a later analysis to score TCR-TCR, TCR-HLA and TCR-CMV co-occurrence, with a repertoire-size bias correction applied to the TCR pairs. In a later analysis, false discovery rates were estimated by permuting HLA or CMV assignments 20 times. In a later analysis, co-occurring TCRs were grouped using DBSCAN, with TCRdist sequence similarity added in when clustering inside HLA-allele-positive subsets. Repertoires with fewer than 30,000 or more than 120,000 public chains, plus five repertoires with anomalous nucleotide sharing, were excluded from co-occurrence clustering. TCRdb's version of the immuneACCESS table is confined to in-frame rearrangements and falls short of the full clone set. An unresolved V gene accounts for under half of the shortfall where checked; the remainder is of unknown origin. V and J calls and clone size are copied from that table; D and trimming were computed from the DNA. The sample's own table lists approximately 20,000 clones. The ten largest clonotypes hold 22% of the sample.

Recombination linked TRBV25-1 to TRBJ2-2; there is no confident call for the D gene. Input material: PBMCs. This TCR came from a man between 60 and 75 years old in good health and CMV-seropositive. The DNA reads as follows: TGTGCCAGCACCAGTATGTCCGGGGAGCTGTTTTTT. It is translated as CASTSMSGELFF.